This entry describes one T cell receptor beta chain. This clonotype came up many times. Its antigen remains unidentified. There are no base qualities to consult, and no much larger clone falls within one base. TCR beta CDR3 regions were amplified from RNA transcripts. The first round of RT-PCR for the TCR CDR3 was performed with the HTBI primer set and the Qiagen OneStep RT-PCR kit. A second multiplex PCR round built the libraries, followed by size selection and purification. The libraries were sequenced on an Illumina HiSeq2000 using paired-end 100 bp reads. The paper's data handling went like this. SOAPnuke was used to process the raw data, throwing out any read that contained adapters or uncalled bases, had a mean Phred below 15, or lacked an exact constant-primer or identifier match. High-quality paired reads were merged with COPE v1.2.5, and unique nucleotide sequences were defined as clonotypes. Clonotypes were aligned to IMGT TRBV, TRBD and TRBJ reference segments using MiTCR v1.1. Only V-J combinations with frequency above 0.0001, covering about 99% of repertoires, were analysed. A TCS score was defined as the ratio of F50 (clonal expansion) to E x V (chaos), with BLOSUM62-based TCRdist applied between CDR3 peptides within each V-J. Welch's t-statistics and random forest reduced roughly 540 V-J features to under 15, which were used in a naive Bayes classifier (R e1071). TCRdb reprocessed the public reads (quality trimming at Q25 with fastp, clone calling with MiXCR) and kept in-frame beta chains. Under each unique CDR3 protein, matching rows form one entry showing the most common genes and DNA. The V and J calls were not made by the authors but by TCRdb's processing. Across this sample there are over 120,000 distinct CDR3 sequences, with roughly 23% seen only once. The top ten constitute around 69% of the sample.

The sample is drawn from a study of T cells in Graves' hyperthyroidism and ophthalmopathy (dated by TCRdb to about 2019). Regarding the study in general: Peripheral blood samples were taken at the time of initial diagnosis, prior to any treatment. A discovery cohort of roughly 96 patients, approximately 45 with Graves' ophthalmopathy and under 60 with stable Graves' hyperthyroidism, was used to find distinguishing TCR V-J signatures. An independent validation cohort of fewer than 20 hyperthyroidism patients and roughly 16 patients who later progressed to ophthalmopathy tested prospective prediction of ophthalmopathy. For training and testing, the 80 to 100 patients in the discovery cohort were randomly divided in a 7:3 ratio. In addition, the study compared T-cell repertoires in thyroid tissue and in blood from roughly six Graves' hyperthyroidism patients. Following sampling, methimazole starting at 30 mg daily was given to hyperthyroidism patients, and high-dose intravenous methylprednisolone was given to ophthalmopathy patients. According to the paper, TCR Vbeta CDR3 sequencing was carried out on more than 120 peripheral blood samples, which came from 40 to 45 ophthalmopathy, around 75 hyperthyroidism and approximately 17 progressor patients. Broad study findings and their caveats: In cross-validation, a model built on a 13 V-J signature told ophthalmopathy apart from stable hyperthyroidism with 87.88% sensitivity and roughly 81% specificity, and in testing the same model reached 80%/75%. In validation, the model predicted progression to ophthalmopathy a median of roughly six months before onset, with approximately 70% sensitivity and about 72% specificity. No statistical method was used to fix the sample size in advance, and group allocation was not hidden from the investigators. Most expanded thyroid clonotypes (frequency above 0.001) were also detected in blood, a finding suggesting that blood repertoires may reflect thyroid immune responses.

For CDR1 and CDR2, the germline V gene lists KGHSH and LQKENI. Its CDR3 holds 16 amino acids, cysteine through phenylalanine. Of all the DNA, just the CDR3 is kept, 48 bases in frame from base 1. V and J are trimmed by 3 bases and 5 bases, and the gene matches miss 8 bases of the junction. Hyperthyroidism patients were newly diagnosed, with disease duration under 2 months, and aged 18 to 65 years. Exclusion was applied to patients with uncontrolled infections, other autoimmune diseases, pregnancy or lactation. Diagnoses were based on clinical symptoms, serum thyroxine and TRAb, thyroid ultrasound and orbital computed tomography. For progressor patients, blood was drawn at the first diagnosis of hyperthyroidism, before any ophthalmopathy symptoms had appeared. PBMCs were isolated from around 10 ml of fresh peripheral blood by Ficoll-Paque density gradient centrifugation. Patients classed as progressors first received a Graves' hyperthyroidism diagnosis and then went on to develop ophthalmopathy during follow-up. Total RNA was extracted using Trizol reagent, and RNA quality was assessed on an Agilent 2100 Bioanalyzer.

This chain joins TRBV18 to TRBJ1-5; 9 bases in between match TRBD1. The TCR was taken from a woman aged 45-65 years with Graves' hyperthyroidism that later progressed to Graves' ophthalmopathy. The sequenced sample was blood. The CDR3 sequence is CASSPAGTGKYQPQHF. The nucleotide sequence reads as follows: TGTGCCAGCTCACCCGCCGGGACAGGGAAATATCAGCCCCAGCATTTT.